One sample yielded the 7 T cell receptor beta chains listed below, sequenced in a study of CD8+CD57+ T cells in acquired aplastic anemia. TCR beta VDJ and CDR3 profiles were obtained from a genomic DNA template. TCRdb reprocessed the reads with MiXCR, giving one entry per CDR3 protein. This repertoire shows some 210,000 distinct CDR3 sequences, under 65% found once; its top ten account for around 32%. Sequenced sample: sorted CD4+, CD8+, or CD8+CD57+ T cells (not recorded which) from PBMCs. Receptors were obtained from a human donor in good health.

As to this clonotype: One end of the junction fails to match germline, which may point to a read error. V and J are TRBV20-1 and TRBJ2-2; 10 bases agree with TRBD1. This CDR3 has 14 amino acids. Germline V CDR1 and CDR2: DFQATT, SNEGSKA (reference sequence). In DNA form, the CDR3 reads TGCAGTGCTAGTGGGGACAGGGGCACCGGGGAGCTGTCTTTT. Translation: CSASGDRGTGELSF.

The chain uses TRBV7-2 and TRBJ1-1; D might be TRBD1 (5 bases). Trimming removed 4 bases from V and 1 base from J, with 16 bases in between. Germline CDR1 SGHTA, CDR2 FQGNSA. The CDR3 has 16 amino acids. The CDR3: CASSSTQGWRNTEAFF. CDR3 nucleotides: TGTGCCAGCAGCTCCACCCAGGGTTGGAGGAACACTGAAGCTTTCTTT.

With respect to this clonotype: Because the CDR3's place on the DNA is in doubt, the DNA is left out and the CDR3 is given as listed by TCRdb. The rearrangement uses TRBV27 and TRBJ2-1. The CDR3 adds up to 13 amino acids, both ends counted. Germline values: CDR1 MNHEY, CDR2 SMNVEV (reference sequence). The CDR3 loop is CASSSSFYNEQFF.

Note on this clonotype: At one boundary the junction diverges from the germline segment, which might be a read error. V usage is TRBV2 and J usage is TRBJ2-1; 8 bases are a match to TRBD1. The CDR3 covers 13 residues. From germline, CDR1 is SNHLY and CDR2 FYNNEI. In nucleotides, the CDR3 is TGTGCCGGCAGACAGGGGCCAGCGAATGAGCAGTTCTTC. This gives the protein CAGRQGPANEQFF. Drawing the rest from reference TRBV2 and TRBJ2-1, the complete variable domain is EPEVTQTPSHQVTQMGQEVILRCVPISNHLYFYWYRQILGQKVEFLVSFYNNEISEKSEIFDDQFSVERPDGSNFTLKIRSTKLEDSAMYFCAGRQGPANEQFFGPGTRLTVL.

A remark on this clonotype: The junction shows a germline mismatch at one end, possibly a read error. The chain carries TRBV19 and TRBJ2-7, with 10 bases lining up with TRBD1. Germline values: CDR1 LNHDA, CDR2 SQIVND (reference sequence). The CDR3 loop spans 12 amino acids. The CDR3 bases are TGTGCCACCGGGACAGGGGCCTACGAGCAGCACTTC. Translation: CATGTGAYEQHF. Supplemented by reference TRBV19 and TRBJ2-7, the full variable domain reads DGGITQSPKYLFRKEGQNVTLSCEQNLNHDAMYWYRQDPGQGLRLIYYSQIVNDFQKGDIAEGYSVSREKKESFPLTVTSAQKNPTAFYLCATGTGAYEQHFGPGTRLTVT.

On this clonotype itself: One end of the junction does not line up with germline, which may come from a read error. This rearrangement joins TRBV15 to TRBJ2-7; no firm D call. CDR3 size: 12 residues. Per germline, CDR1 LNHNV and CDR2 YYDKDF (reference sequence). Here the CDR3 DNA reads TGTACCACCAGCATAGCAGTTGGGGAGCAGTACTTC. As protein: CTTSIAVGEQYF.

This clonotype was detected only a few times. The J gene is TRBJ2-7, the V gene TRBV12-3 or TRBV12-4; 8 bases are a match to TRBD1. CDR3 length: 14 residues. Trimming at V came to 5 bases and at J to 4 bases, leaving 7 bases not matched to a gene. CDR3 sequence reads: CASSLQGQGYEQYF. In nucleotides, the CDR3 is TGTGCCAGCAGTCTCCAAGGACAGGGATACGAGCAGTACTTC.